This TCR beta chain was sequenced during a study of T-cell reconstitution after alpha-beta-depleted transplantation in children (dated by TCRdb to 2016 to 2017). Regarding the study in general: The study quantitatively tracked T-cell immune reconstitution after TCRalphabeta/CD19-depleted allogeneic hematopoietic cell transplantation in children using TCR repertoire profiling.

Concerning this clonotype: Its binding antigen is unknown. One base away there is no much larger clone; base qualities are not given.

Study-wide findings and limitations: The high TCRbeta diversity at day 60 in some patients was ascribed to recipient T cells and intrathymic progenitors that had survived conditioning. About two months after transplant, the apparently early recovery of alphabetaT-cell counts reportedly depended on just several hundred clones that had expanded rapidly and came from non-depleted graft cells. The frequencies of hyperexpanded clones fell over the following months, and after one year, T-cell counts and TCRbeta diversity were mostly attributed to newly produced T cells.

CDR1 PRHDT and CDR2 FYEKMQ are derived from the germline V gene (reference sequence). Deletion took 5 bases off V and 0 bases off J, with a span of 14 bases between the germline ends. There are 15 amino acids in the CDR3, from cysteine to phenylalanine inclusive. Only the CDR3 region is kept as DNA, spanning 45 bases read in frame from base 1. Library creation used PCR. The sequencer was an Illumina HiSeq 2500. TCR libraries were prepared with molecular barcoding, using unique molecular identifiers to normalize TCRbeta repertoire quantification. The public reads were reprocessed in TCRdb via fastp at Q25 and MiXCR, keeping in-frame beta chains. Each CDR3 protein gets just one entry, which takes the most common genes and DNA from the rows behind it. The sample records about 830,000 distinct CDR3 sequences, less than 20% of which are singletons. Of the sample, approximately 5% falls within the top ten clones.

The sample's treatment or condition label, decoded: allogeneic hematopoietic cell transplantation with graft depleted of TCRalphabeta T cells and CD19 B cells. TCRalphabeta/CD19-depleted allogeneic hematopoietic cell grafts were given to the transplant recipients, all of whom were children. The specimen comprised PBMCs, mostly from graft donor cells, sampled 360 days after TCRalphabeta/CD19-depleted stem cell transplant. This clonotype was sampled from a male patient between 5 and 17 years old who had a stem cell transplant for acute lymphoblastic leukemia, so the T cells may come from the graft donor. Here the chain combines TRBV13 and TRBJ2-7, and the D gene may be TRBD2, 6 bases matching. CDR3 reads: CASSGGGLISYEQYF. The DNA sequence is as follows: TGTGCCAGCAGCGGTGGAGGGCTTATCTCCTACGAGCAGTACTTC.